A selection of T cell receptor beta chains follows, all from one sample in a study of OX40 agonist ivuxolimab in advanced cancers. Libraries were prepared by immunoSEQ multiplex PCR; TCRdb keeps only in-frame clonotypes and omits some of them. The sample lists about 60,000 clones, 84% seen once, with approximately 0.61% in the top ten. The specimen was CD4+ or CD8+ T cells sorted from blood, collected in a trial of the OX40 agonist ivuxolimab. These receptors were taken from an adult with an advanced solid tumor such as melanoma, head and neck, liver or kidney cancer. CDR3s include the opening cysteine and the closing phenylalanine or tryptophan. A D gene is named only where the DNA matches it firmly.

v_call: TRBV7-9; d_call: TRBD2; cdr3_aa: CASSLVPGLAGVGTGELFF
v_call: TRBV2; d_call: NA; cdr3_aa: CASSGSVWEGKNTEAFF
v_call: TRBV11-2; d_call: NA; cdr3_aa: CASSFRGSTDTQYF
v_call: TRBV18; d_call: TRBD2; cdr3_aa: CASSPNLADNEQFF
v_call: TRBV5-5; d_call: NA; cdr3_aa: CASSFGASEKLFF
v_call: TRBV6-5; d_call: TRBD1; cdr3_aa: CASSYSGTASGNTIYF
v_call: TRBV6-6; d_call: NA; cdr3_aa: CASSPLLNTEAFF
v_call: TRBV19; d_call: TRBD1; cdr3_aa: CASSPRDRNSNQPQHF
v_call: TRBV4-2; d_call: NA; cdr3_aa: CASSQALKAREQYF
v_call: TRBV5-8; d_call: NA; cdr3_aa: CASSNSRPQHF
v_call: TRBV5-4; d_call: TRBD1; cdr3_aa: CASSLKGQGMAFF
v_call: TRBV5-6; d_call: NA; cdr3_aa: CASSLGGRENSPLHF
v_call: TRBV2; d_call: NA; cdr3_aa: CASSEEGGQSYLSNQPQHF
v_call: TRBV7-6; d_call: NA; cdr3_aa: CASSLWLSADTQYF
v_call: TRBV6-5; d_call: TRBD1; cdr3_aa: CASNYRGLPYEQYF
v_call: TRBV30; d_call: NA; cdr3_aa: CAWSPGGETQYF
v_call: TRBV9; d_call: TRBD1; cdr3_aa: CASSGQGANTEAFF
v_call: TRBV11-2; d_call: NA; cdr3_aa: CASSPGASGTDTQYF
v_call: TRBV5-4; d_call: NA; cdr3_aa: CASSPDPDNQPQHF
v_call: TRBV14; d_call: TRBD1; cdr3_aa: CASSRLPGQGSYEQYF
v_call: TRBV28; d_call: NA; cdr3_aa: CASSLPPTNEKLFF
v_call: TRBV30; d_call: TRBD2; cdr3_aa: CAWSALAGGDTQYF
v_call: TRBV29-1; d_call: NA; cdr3_aa: CSVLGGPTDTQYF
v_call: TRBV27; d_call: TRBD1; cdr3_aa: CASSLRGQTGYTF
v_call: TRBV6-1; d_call: NA; cdr3_aa: CASSMEQNTGELFF
v_call: TRBV5-1; d_call: TRBD2; cdr3_aa: CASSFVAGGADTQYF
v_call: TRBV9; d_call: TRBD2; cdr3_aa: CASSPGLAGEETQYF
v_call: TRBV4-1; d_call: NA; cdr3_aa: CASSQQESINTIYF